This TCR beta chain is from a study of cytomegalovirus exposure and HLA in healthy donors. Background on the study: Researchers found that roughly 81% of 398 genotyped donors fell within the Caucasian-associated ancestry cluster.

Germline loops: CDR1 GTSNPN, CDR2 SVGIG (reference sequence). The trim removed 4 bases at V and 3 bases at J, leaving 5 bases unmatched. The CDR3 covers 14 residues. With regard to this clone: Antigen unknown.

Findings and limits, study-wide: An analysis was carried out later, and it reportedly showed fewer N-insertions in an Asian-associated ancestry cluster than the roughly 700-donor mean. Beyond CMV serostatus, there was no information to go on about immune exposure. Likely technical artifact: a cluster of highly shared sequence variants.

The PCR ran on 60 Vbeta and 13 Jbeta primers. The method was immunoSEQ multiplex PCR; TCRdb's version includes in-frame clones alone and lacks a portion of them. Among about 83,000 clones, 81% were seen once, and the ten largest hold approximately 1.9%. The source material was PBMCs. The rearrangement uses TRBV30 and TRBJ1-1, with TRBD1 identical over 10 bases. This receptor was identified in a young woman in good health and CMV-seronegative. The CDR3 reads CAWKRQGAYTEAFF. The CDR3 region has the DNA TGTGCCTGGAAAAGACAGGGGGCATACACTGAAGCTTTCTTT.